Listed below are T cell receptor beta chains from one sample, sequenced in a study of human T cells and chemical hapten exposure. TCRdb redid the calling of the RACE reads with MiXCR, one entry per CDR3 protein. Counted here are approximately 52,000 distinct CDR3 sequences, around a tenth occurring once; the ten biggest clones make up 13% to 15%. Sequencing used whole blood, obtained in connection with sensitization to the hapten diphenylcyclopropenone (DPC). The receptors come from a woman aged 40 to 50 with alopecia areata. Some clones in this sample may be carry-over from other donors' samples. Both conserved end residues are part of each CDR3. The order of the fields is V gene, D gene, clone size, J gene, CDR3 protein, CDR3 DNA. A D gene is named only where the DNA matches it firmly. Only part of the rows carry a size: once, few, many, or a class if the clone is expanded.

v_gene: TRBV15
d_gene: TRBD1
abundance: .
j_gene: TRBJ1-1
CDR3aa: CATRDSGRTEAFF
CDR3nt: TGTGCCACCCGGGACAGTGGAAGGACTGAAGCTTTCTTT

v_gene: TRBV7-3
d_gene: .
abundance: many
j_gene: TRBJ1-1
CDR3aa: CASSVEANTEAFF
CDR3nt: TGTGCCAGCAGCGTGGAGGCGAACACTGAAGCTTTCTTT

v_gene: TRBV29-1
d_gene: .
abundance: many
j_gene: TRBJ2-5
CDR3aa: CSGLSPNQETQYF
CDR3nt: TGCAGCGGTCTTTCGCCGAACCAAGAGACCCAGTACTTC

v_gene: TRBV4-3
d_gene: TRBD2
abundance: few
j_gene: TRBJ2-2
CDR3aa: CASSQDWAGDAGELFF
CDR3nt: TGCGCCAGCAGCCAAGATTGGGCGGGGGACGCCGGGGAGCTGTTTTTT

v_gene: TRBV6-1
d_gene: TRBD1
abundance: .
j_gene: TRBJ1-4
CDR3aa: CASSSGPTGAGEKLFF
CDR3nt: TGTGCCAGCAGTAGCGGCCCTACAGGGGCTGGTGAAAAACTGTTTTTT

v_gene: TRBV27
d_gene: .
abundance: many
j_gene: TRBJ1-1
CDR3aa: CASSLLAQGNAEAFF
CDR3nt: TGTGCCAGCAGTCTACTCGCACAGGGTAACGCTGAAGCTTTCTTT

v_gene: TRBV20-1
d_gene: .
abundance: many
j_gene: TRBJ2-5
CDR3aa: CSARDQRQHQETQYF
CDR3nt: TGCAGTGCTAGAGATCAGCGGCAGCACCAAGAGACCCAGTACTTC

v_gene: TRBV12-3/TRBV12-4
d_gene: TRBD2
abundance: many
j_gene: TRBJ2-1
CDR3aa: CASSFYGGSSYNEQFF
CDR3nt: TGTGCCAGCAGTTTTTACGGGGGGAGCTCCTACAATGAGCAGTTCTTC

v_gene: TRBV28
d_gene: .
abundance: few
j_gene: TRBJ2-6
CDR3aa: CASSSPLGGGANVLTF
CDR3nt: TGTGCCAGCAGTTCCCCCCTCGGGGGTGGGGCCAACGTCCTGACTTTC

v_gene: TRBV10-2
d_gene: .
abundance: .
j_gene: TRBJ2-3
CDR3aa: CASSESGGVRNTQYF
CDR3nt: TGCGCCAGCAGTGAGTCAGGGGGGGTCCGGAATACGCAGTATTTT

v_gene: TRBV7-2
d_gene: TRBD2
abundance: many
j_gene: TRBJ2-3
CDR3aa: CASSTTSAGTQYF
CDR3nt: TGTGCCAGCAGCACCACTAGCGCTGGTACGCAGTATTTT

v_gene: TRBV7-3
d_gene: .
abundance: .
j_gene: TRBJ1-5
CDR3aa: CASSSWENQPLHF
CDR3nt: TGTGCCAGCAGCTCCTGGGAGAATCAGCCCCTGCATTTT

v_gene: TRBV20-1
d_gene: .
abundance: few
j_gene: TRBJ1-1
CDR3aa: CSARKRLLNTEAFF
CDR3nt: TGCAGTGCTAGAAAGCGATTGTTGAACACTGAAGCTTTCTTT

v_gene: TRBV19
d_gene: .
abundance: few
j_gene: TRBJ1-5
CDR3aa: CASSTRQDQPQHF
CDR3nt: TGTGCCAGTAGTACCCGCCAGGATCAGCCCCAGCATTTT

v_gene: TRBV18
d_gene: .
abundance: many
j_gene: TRBJ2-5
CDR3aa: CASGNQGAGIQETQYF
CDR3nt: TGTGCCAGCGGTAACCAAGGTGCAGGGATTCAAGAGACCCAGTACTTC

v_gene: TRBV5-1
d_gene: .
abundance: many
j_gene: TRBJ1-1
CDR3aa: CASRRGVDTEAFF
CDR3nt: TGCGCCAGCAGGAGGGGGGTAGATACTGAAGCTTTCTTT

v_gene: TRBV4-1
d_gene: .
abundance: many
j_gene: TRBJ2-1
CDR3aa: CASSQDFEREQFF
CDR3nt: TGCGCCAGCAGCCAAGACTTCGAGCGTGAGCAGTTCTTC

v_gene: TRBV28
d_gene: .
abundance: many
j_gene: TRBJ1-1
CDR3aa: CASSGAGSEAFF
CDR3nt: TGTGCCAGCAGTGGGGCCGGGTCTGAAGCTTTCTTT

v_gene: TRBV6-1
d_gene: .
abundance: many
j_gene: TRBJ2-1
CDR3aa: CASGDFNEQFF
CDR3nt: TGTGCCAGCGGAGACTTCAATGAGCAGTTCTTC

v_gene: TRBV6-1
d_gene: .
abundance: .
j_gene: TRBJ2-7
CDR3aa: CASSGNGQEQYF
CDR3nt: TGTGCCAGCAGTGGGAACGGACAGGAGCAGTACTTC

v_gene: TRBV7-3
d_gene: .
abundance: many
j_gene: TRBJ1-3
CDR3aa: CASSAPGIRSGNTIYF
CDR3nt: TGTGCCAGCAGCGCGCCGGGCATTCGCTCTGGAAACACCATATATTTT

v_gene: TRBV3-1
d_gene: TRBD1
abundance: many
j_gene: TRBJ2-7
CDR3aa: CASSQAGGYEQYF
CDR3nt: TGTGCCAGCAGCCAGGCAGGGGGTTACGAGCAGTACTTC

v_gene: TRBV5-1
d_gene: TRBD1
abundance: many
j_gene: TRBJ1-6
CDR3aa: CASSLDRGLSPLHF
CDR3nt: TGCGCCAGCAGCCTGGACAGGGGTCTGTCACCCCTCCACTTT

v_gene: TRBV11-2
d_gene: .
abundance: many
j_gene: TRBJ1-6
CDR3aa: CASSSGSSYNSPLHF
CDR3nt: TGTGCCAGCAGCTCAGGGAGCTCCTATAATTCACCCCTCCACTTT

v_gene: TRBV12-3/TRBV12-4
d_gene: .
abundance: many
j_gene: TRBJ1-1
CDR3aa: CASSPQGLVNTEAFF
CDR3nt: TGTGCCAGCAGTCCTCAGGGGCTAGTGAACACTGAAGCTTTCTTT

v_gene: TRBV20-1
d_gene: .
abundance: few
j_gene: TRBJ2-3
CDR3aa: CSALDGGSTDTQYF
CDR3nt: TGCAGTGCCCTAGACGGCGGGAGCACAGATACGCAGTATTTT

v_gene: TRBV5-1
d_gene: TRBD1
abundance: many
j_gene: TRBJ1-1
CDR3aa: CASSLAGTRRGEAFF
CDR3nt: TGCGCCAGCAGCTTGGCCGGAACCCGCAGGGGGGAAGCTTTCTTT

v_gene: TRBV5-4
d_gene: .
abundance: many
j_gene: TRBJ1-5
CDR3aa: CASSAGRNQPQHF
CDR3nt: TGTGCCAGCAGCGCCGGCCGCAATCAGCCCCAGCATTTT

v_gene: TRBV7-9
d_gene: TRBD1
abundance: many
j_gene: TRBJ2-1
CDR3aa: CASSGQGRKVSSYNEQFF
CDR3nt: TGTGCCAGCAGCGGACAGGGGAGGAAAGTGAGCTCCTACAATGAGCAGTTCTTC

v_gene: TRBV3-1
d_gene: TRBD2
abundance: many
j_gene: TRBJ2-3
CDR3aa: CASSQDVRGGGTDTQYF
CDR3nt: TGTGCCAGCAGCCAAGACGTTCGGGGGGGAGGCACAGATACGCAGTATTTT

v_gene: TRBV2
d_gene: .
abundance: many
j_gene: TRBJ2-1
CDR3aa: CASSDHGASYNEQFF
CDR3nt: TGTGCCAGCAGTGATCACGGAGCCTCCTACAATGAGCAGTTCTTC

v_gene: TRBV2
d_gene: .
abundance: .
j_gene: TRBJ2-1
CDR3aa: CASSPLAGENGEQFF
CDR3nt: TGTGCCAGCAGTCCCTTGGCAGGGGAGAATGGTGAGCAGTTCTTC

v_gene: TRBV21-1
d_gene: .
abundance: many
j_gene: TRBJ2-5
CDR3aa: CASTASGVETQYF
CDR3nt: TGTGCCAGCACCGCAAGTGGGGTGGAGACCCAGTACTTC

v_gene: TRBV6-2/TRBV6-3
d_gene: .
abundance: few
j_gene: TRBJ2-4
CDR3aa: CASSLAKNIQYF
CDR3nt: TGTGCCAGCAGCTTAGCCAAAAACATTCAGTACTTC

v_gene: TRBV3-1
d_gene: TRBD2
abundance: many
j_gene: TRBJ2-1
CDR3aa: CASSLPLAGGNNEQFF
CDR3nt: TGTGCCAGCAGCCTTCCGTTAGCGGGGGGAAACAATGAGCAGTTCTTC

v_gene: TRBV20-1
d_gene: TRBD2
abundance: .
j_gene: TRBJ2-7
CDR3aa: CSARELAGAYYEQYF
CDR3nt: TGCAGTGCTAGAGAACTAGCGGGGGCCTACTACGAGCAGTACTTC

v_gene: TRBV20-1
d_gene: .
abundance: many
j_gene: TRBJ2-1
CDR3aa: CSGGNEQFF
CDR3nt: TGCAGTGGTGGCAATGAGCAGTTCTTC

v_gene: TRBV6-6
d_gene: .
abundance: few
j_gene: TRBJ1-5
CDR3aa: CASSQTNQPQHF
CDR3nt: TGTGCCAGCAGCCAAACCAATCAGCCCCAGCATTTT

v_gene: TRBV2
d_gene: TRBD2
abundance: many
j_gene: TRBJ2-2
CDR3aa: CASRGLAGYTGELFF
CDR3nt: TGTGCCAGCAGGGGACTAGCGGGGTACACCGGGGAGCTGTTTTTT

v_gene: TRBV12-3/TRBV12-4
d_gene: .
abundance: many
j_gene: TRBJ2-5
CDR3aa: CASSFTGPRQETQYF
CDR3nt: TGTGCCAGCAGTTTTACTGGACCGCGCCAAGAGACCCAGTACTTC

v_gene: TRBV6-6
d_gene: .
abundance: many
j_gene: TRBJ2-5
CDR3aa: CASSIRQKETQYF
CDR3nt: TGTGCCAGCAGTATAAGACAAAAGGAGACCCAGTACTTC

v_gene: TRBV20-1
d_gene: .
abundance: many
j_gene: TRBJ1-1
CDR3aa: CSANPTTNTEAFF
CDR3nt: TGCAGTGCTAACCCCACTACGAACACTGAAGCTTTCTTT

v_gene: TRBV6-4
d_gene: .
abundance: many
j_gene: TRBJ2-1
CDR3aa: CASGSGDGNEQFF
CDR3nt: TGTGCCAGCGGTTCGGGGGATGGCAATGAGCAGTTCTTC